The next 14 T cell receptor beta chains were all read from a single sample in a study of Graves' ophthalmopathy and Graves' hyperthyroidism. Amplifying from RNA transcripts, the study obtained TCR beta CDR3 regions. Investigators did first-round RT-PCR with HTBI primers, then second-round multiplex PCR. Each CDR3 protein is one row after TCRdb ran MiXCR on the multiplex PCR reads. The data hold around 470,000 distinct CDR3 sequences, with 14% observed a single time. Sequencing was performed on blood. These receptors originate from a woman in her thirties with Graves' ophthalmopathy.

A note on this clonotype: A much more abundant neighbour one base away suggests this may be a read error. The J gene is TRBJ1-5, the V gene TRBV13; D perhaps matches TRBD1 (6 bases). CDR1 is PRHDT and CDR2 is FYEKMQ in the germline V gene (reference sequence). The CDR3 is 16 residues long. The CDR3 region has the DNA TGTGCCAACAGCAAACGGGTACAGGGTAGCAATCAGCCCCAGCATTTT. Translating gives CANSKRVQGSNQPQHF.

This clonotype turned up a few times. The CDR3 nucleotides read TGTGCCAGCTCACCACCGGCCGGGAACACTGAAGCTTTCTTT. Translating it yields CASSPPAGNTEAFF. The chain has TRBV18 and TRBJ1-1; D is ambiguous. Germline CDR1 is KGHSH and CDR2 is LQKENI. CDR3 length equals 14 residues. V was shortened by 0 bases and J by 1 base, with 6 bases between the two germline ends.

This clonotype appeared a few times. Since a much larger clone is just one base distant, this may be a read error. V usage is TRBV5-1 and J usage is TRBJ2-7, with 7 bases aligning to TRBD1. CDR3 length: 16 residues. Germline V gene lookup returns CDR1 SGHRS and CDR2 YFSETQ. The CDR3 region is CANSPPLGDRTYEQYF. The CDR3 nucleotides are TGCGCCAACAGCCCCCCACTAGGGGACAGAACCTACGAGCAGTACTTC.

This clonotype has ten or more counts. The V call is TRBV12-3 or TRBV12-4, the J call TRBJ1-2; 8 bases match TRBD1. The CDR3 loop spans 14 amino acids. The V gene end was trimmed by 5 bases and the J gene end by 2 bases; junction bases not matched to a gene: 4. The CDR3 spells CASSAGQGNYGYTF. CDR3 coding DNA: TGTGCCAGCAGTGCCGGACAGGGCAACTATGGCTACACCTTC.

This clonotype was recorded many times. The chain uses TRBV12-3 or TRBV12-4 and TRBJ2-2; D might be TRBD1 (6 bases). V was shortened by 6 bases and J by 4 bases, with 9 bases between the two germline ends. The CDR3 is made up of 13 amino acids. CDR3 amino acids: CASSWDITGELFF. For the CDR3, the DNA is TGTGCCAGCAGCTGGGACATCACCGGGGAGCTGTTTTTT.

This clonotype was recorded many times. This chain links TRBV6-1 with TRBJ1-1; no firm D call. V lost 6 bases and J lost 1, with 12 bases in between. The germline V gene encodes CDR1 MNHNS and CDR2 SASEGT. The CDR3 is 14 amino acids. DNA for the CDR3: TGTGCCAGCAGAGGCACCAACAGGAACACTGAAGCTTTCTTT. Protein product: CASRGTNRNTEAFF.

At least ten counts were recorded for this clonotype. V gene TRBV6-5 combines with J gene TRBJ2-5; maybe TRBD1 (6 bases). Germline values: CDR1 MNHEY, CDR2 SVGAGI. This CDR3 has 17 amino acids. Between the trimmed V and J ends, which lost 0 bases and 4 bases, there was a span of 18 bases. CDR3: CASSYSRYRVRGETQYF. Here the CDR3 DNA reads TGTGCCAGCAGTTACTCGAGGTACAGGGTACGCGGAGAGACCCAGTACTTC.

In this sample, this clonotype turned up many times. V usage is TRBV19 and J usage is TRBJ2-5, with D possibly matching TRBD2 (5 bases). The CDR3 loop spans 13 amino acids. V lost 6 bases and J 5 bases, leaving 13 bases between the germline ends. Germline V CDR1 and CDR2: LNHDA, SQIVND (reference sequence). CDR3 amino acids: CASRSGLRETQYF. The CDR3 nucleotides are TGTGCCAGTAGGAGCGGCCTCCGGGAGACCCAGTACTTC. Together with reference TRBV19 and TRBJ2-5, the CDR3 gives the full variable domain: DGGITQSPKYLFRKEGQNVTLSCEQNLNHDAMYWYRQDPGQGLRLIYYSQIVNDFQKGDIAEGYSVSREKKESFPLTVTSAQKNPTAFYLCASRSGLRETQYFGPGTRLLVL.

This clonotype occurred many times. In nucleotides, the CDR3 is TGTGCCAGCAGTGCGGTGGAGGGAGGCAATTCACCCCTCCACTTT. It translates to CASSAVEGGNSPLHF. The V call is TRBV6-1, the J call TRBJ1-6; D remains ambiguous. The germline V gene encodes CDR1 MNHNS and CDR2 SASEGT. This CDR3 comprises 15 residues. V was trimmed by 4 bases and J by 7 bases, leaving 14 bases between them.

This clonotype showed up many times. The rearrangement joins TRBV12-3 or TRBV12-4 to TRBJ1-1; no clear D. The V and J ends lost 4 bases and 6 bases respectively, with 9 bases between them. The CDR3 spans 12 residues. The CDR3 DNA sequence: TGTGCCAGCAGTTCCCTGGAGGCTGAAGCTTTCTTT. Protein: CASSSLEAEAFF.

This clonotype has at least ten counts. The CDR3 bases are TGTGCCAGCAGTTCCCTTTCTAGCGGGAGGACCTACGAGCAGTACTTC. This encodes CASSSLSSGRTYEQYF. The V call is TRBV28, the J call TRBJ2-7, with 11 positions matching TRBD2. The CDR3 extends over 16 amino acids. The V segment lost 4 bases and the J segment 2 bases; nucleotides outside the gene matches: 7. CDR1 is MDHEN, CDR2 SYDVKM, per germline.

The sample holds many counts of this clonotype. This chain uses TRBV28 with TRBJ1-2, with 11 positions matching TRBD1. J lost 4 bases, V lost 2 bases, and 9 bases had no gene match. The CDR3 spans 17 residues. Germline V gives CDR1 MDHEN, CDR2 SYDVKM. The CDR3, as DNA: TGTGCCAGCAGTTTACTAGGACAGGGGGCGCAGGGCTATGGCTACACCTTC. Protein product: CASSLLGQGAQGYGYTF.

This clonotype has a count of ten or more. The rearrangement links TRBV27 to TRBJ2-7; 8 bases align to TRBD1. Trimming at V came to 0 bases and at J to 4 bases, leaving 5 bases not matched to a gene. CDR1 and CDR2 from the germline V gene are MNHEY and SMNVEV (reference sequence). This CDR3 is 15 amino acids long. The CDR3 here is CASSLSAGGDYEQYF. The CDR3 DNA reads TGTGCCAGCAGTTTATCGGCAGGGGGCGATTACGAGCAGTACTTC.

This clonotype was observed at least ten times. The genes are TRBV5-1 and TRBJ2-7; no definite D call. V lost 9 bases and J lost 1, with 26 bases in between. Germline values: CDR1 SGHRS, CDR2 YFSETQ. CDR3 size: 17 residues. CDR3: CAITSRHPTQSSYEQYF. The CDR3 region has the DNA TGCGCCATCACATCTCGTCACCCGACCCAGTCTTCCTACGAGCAGTACTTC.